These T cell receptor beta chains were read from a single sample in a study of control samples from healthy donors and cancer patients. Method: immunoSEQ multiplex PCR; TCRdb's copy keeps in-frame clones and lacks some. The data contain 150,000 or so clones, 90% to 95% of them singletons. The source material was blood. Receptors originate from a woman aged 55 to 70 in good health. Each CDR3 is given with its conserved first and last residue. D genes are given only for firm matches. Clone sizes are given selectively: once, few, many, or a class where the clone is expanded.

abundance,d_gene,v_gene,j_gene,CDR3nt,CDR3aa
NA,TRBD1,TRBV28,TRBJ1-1,TGTGCCAGCAGTACAGGGGCGATGAACACTGAAGCTTTCTTT,CASSTGAMNTEAFF
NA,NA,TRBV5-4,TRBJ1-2,TGTGCCAGCACCAAGAAGTTCCAGCCCACAGTCTATGGCTACACCTTC,CASTKKFQPTVYGYTF
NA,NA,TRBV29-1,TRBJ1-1,TGCAGCGTTGAAGGACAGTTTGACACTGAAGCTTTCTTT,CSVEGQFDTEAFF
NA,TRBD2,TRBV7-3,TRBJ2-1,TGTGCCAGCAGCTTTAGCGGGGGGGTGTACAATGAGCAGTTCTTC,CASSFSGGVYNEQFF
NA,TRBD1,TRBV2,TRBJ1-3,TGTGCCAGCAGTACCCGACAGGGGGCAGATGGAAACACCATATATTTT,CASSTRQGADGNTIYF
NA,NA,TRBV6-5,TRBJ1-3,TGTGCCAGCAGTTACCGTGCCACCTCTGGAAACACCATATATTTT,CASSYRATSGNTIYF
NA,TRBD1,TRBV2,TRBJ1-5,TGTGCCAGCAGTGAAGCGCTTGTGGACAGGGATCAGCCCCAGCATTTT,CASSEALVDRDQPQHF
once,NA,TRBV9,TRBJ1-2,TGTGCCAGCAGCGTAGAGAGGAGGGCTCGGGCTAACTATGGCTACACCTTC,CASSVERRARANYGYTF
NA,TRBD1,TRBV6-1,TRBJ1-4,TGTGCCAGCAGTGGGGGACAGGCTTTAACTAATGAAAAACTGTTTTTT,CASSGGQALTNEKLFF
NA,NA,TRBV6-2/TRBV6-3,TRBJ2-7,TGTGCCAGCAGTTACCGAGGGAAAGTGGAAATGTCCTACGAGCAGTACTTC,CASSYRGKVEMSYEQYF
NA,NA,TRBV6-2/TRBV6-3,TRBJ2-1,TGTGCCAGCAGTTACGGAGGGACTTCAGCCTACAATGAGCAGTTCTTC,CASSYGGTSAYNEQFF
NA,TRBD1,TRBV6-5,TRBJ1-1,TGTGCCAGCAGGGGACAGGGGGTTGCTTTCTTT,CASRGQGVAFF
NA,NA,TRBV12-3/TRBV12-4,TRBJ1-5,TGTGCCAGCAGTTTTAGGGCAGATCAGCCCCAGCATTTT,CASSFRADQPQHF
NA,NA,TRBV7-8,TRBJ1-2,TGTGCCAGCAGCTTGGTCGGTGGTATACAGGGCTTGCAGGGCTACACCTTC,CASSLVGGIQGLQGYTF
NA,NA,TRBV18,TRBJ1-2,TGTGCCAGCTCACCTTCGGACACGGACTATGGCTACACCTTT,CASSPSDTDYGYTF
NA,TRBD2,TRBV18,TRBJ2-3,TGTGCCAGCTCATCACAAGCGGGGGGGCAGGGAGATACGCAGTATTTT,CASSSQAGGQGDTQYF
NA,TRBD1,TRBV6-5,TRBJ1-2,TGTGCCAGCAGTTGGGACAGGGCTCGCTATGGCTACACCTTC,CASSWDRARYGYTF
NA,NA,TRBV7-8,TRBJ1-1,TGTGCCAGCAGCTTAGGTTTGGGTATCCCCACTGAAGCTTTCTTT,CASSLGLGIPTEAFF
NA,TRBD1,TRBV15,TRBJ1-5,TGTGCCACCAGCAGAGTTAGGACAGGCCCAAGCGGTCAGCCCCAGCATTTT,CATSRVRTGPSGQPQHF
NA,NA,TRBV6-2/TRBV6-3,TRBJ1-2,TGTGCCAGCAGTTACGGCAGCCCAGGGATCTATGGCTACACCTTC,CASSYGSPGIYGYTF
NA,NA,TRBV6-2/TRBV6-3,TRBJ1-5,TGTGCCAGCAGTTACTCGCCGGGTATCAGGAGGGATCAGCCCCAGCATTTT,CASSYSPGIRRDQPQHF
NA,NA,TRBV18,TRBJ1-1,TGTGCCAGCTCACCACCAGTCTGGGAAGACACTGAAGCTTTCTTT,CASSPPVWEDTEAFF
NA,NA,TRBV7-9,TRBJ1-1,TGTGCCAGCAGCTTAGAGGGACCAAATGAAGCTTTCTTT,CASSLEGPNEAFF
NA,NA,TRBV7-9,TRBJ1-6,TGTGCCAGCAGCTTTGAGGGGAGCTCCTATAATTCACCCCTCCACTTT,CASSFEGSSYNSPLHF
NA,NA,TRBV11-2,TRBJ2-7,TGTGCCAGCAGCCCCACATCAAGCTCCTACGAGCAGTACTTC,CASSPTSSSYEQYF
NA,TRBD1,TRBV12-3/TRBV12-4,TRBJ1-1,TGTGTCAGCAGTTTAGTTGACAGGGCGGAAGCTTTCTTT,CVSSLVDRAEAFF
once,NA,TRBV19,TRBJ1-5,TGTGCCAGTAGTATATCCGGGGGAGATCAGCCCCAGCATTTT,CASSISGGDQPQHF
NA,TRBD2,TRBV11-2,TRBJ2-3,TGTGCCAGCAGCGGTCTAGCGGGGGGGCGGGATACGCAGTATTTT,CASSGLAGGRDTQYF
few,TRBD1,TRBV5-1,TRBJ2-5,TGCGCCAGCAGCCTCCGGGACAGGGGAAGGGAGACCCAGTACTTC,CASSLRDRGRETQYF
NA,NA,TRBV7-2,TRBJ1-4,TGTGCCAGCAGCTTAGAGGGGGGCGCGGGTGAAAAACTGTTTTTT,CASSLEGGAGEKLFF
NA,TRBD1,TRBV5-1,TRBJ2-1,TGCGCCAGCAGCTGGGGGACAGGTAATAATGAGCAGTTCTTC,CASSWGTGNNEQFF
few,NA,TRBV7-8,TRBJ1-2,TGTGCCAGCAGCCGAGGTCGGGGGTACTATGGCTACACCTTC,CASSRGRGYYGYTF
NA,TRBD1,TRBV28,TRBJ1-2,TGTGCCAGCAGTTCCGGGACAGGGCTCCTAGGCTACACCTTC,CASSSGTGLLGYTF
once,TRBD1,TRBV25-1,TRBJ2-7,TGTGCCAGCAGCAGGACAGGGAGAACCTACGAGCAGTACTTC,CASSRTGRTYEQYF
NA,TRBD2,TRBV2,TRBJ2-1,TGTGCCAGCAGGTTGGAGCGGGGGGGCATTGAGCAGTTCTTC,CASRLERGGIEQFF
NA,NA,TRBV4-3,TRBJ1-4,TGCGCCAGCAGCCAGATGACAGCAACTAATGAAAAACTGTTTTTT,CASSQMTATNEKLFF
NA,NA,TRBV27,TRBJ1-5,TGTGCCAGCAGTTTCAGAAATCAGCCCCAGCATTTT,CASSFRNQPQHF
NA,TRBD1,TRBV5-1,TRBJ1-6,TGCGCCAGCAGCTTGGCAGGGGGTAATTCACCCCTCCACTTT,CASSLAGGNSPLHF
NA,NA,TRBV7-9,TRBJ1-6,TGTGCCAGCAGCCCGCAATACGATATTCCCCTCCACTTT,CASSPQYDIPLHF
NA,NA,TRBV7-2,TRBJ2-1,TGTGCCAGCAGATACTTAGACAATGAGCAGTTCTTC,CASRYLDNEQFF
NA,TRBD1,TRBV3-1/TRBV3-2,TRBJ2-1,TGTGCCAGCCGAAGACAGGGGGAAAATGAGCAGTTCTTC,CASRRQGENEQFF
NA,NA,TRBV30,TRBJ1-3,TGTGCCTGGAGTCGAGGGGGGAGCTCTGGAAACACCATATATTTT,CAWSRGGSSGNTIYF
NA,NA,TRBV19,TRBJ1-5,TGTGCCAGTAGTATAGATAATCGGGGAGCTTATCAGCCCCAGCATTTT,CASSIDNRGAYQPQHF
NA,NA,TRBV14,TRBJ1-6,TGTGCCAGCAGCCCCTGGATCGCCGGTTCACCCCTCCACTTT,CASSPWIAGSPLHF
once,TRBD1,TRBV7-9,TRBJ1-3,TGTGCCAGCAGCCGGGACAGGGCCGGAAACACCATATATTTT,CASSRDRAGNTIYF
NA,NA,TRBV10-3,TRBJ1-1,TGTGCCATCAGTGGGTCCGGGAAGCCCTACACTGAAGCTTTCTTT,CAISGSGKPYTEAFF
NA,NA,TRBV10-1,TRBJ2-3,TGCGCCAGCAGTGTGGGAGATACGCAGTATTTT,CASSVGDTQYF
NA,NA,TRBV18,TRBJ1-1,TGTGCCAGCTCACCACGTCTTTTGAGCGAGAACACTGAAGCTTTCTTT,CASSPRLLSENTEAFF
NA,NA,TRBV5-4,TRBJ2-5,TGTGCCAGCAGCTTGGGTGGGGGAGAGACCCAGTACTTC,CASSLGGGETQYF
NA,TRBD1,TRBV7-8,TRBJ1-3,TGTGCCAGCAGCCGCGACAGGGCCTCTGGAAACACCATATATTTT,CASSRDRASGNTIYF
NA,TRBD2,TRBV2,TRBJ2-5,TGTGCCAGCAGTAGAGGGTCCTGGGCGGGGGTTACTAAAGAGACCCAGTACTTC,CASSRGSWAGVTKETQYF
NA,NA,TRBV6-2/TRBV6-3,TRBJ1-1,TGTGCCAGCAGTTACCAGACAGGTACCACTGAAGCTTTCTTT,CASSYQTGTTEAFF
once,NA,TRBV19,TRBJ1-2,TGTGCCAGTACAGATGTCGGTACTTTCTATGGCTACACCTTC,CASTDVGTFYGYTF
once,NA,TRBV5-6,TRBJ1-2,TGTGCCAGCAGCCGGGACCTGGGTGATTATGGCTACACCTTC,CASSRDLGDYGYTF